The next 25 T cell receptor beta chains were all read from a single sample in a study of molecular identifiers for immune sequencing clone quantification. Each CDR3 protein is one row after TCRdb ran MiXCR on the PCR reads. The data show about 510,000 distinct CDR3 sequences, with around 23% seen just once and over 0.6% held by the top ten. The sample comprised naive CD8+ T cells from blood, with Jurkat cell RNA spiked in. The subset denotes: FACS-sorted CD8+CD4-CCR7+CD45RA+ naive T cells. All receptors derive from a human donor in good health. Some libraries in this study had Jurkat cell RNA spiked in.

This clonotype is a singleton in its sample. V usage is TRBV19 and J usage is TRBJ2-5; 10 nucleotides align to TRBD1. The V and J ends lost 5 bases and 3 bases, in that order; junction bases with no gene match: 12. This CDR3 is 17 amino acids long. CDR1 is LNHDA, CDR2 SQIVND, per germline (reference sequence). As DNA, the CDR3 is TGTGCCAGTAGTCCCCGGTGGTCCGGGACAGGGGAAGAGACCCAGTACTTC. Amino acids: CASSPRWSGTGEETQYF. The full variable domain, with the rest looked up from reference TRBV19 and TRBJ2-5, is DGGITQSPKYLFRKEGQNVTLSCEQNLNHDAMYWYRQDPGQGLRLIYYSQIVNDFQKGDIAEGYSVSREKKESFPLTVTSAQKNPTAFYLCASSPRWSGTGEETQYFGPGTRLLVL.

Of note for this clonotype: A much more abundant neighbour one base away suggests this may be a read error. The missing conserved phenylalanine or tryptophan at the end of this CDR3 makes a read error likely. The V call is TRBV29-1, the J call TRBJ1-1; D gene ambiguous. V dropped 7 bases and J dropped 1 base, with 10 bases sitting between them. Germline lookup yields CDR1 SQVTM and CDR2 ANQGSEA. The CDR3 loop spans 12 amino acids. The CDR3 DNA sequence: TGCAGCGCAGTCCCGCAGAACACTGAAGCTTTCCTT. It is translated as CSAVPQNTEAFL.

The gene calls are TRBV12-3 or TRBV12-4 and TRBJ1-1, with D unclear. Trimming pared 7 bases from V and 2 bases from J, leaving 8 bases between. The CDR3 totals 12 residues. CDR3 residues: CASNPDNTEAFF. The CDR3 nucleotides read TGTGCCAGCAACCCGGATAACACTGAAGCTTTCTTT.

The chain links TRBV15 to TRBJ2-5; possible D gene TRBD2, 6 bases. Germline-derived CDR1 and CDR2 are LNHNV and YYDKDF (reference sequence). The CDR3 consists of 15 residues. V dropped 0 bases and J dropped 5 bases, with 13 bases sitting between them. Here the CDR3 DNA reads TGTGCCACCAGCAGAGATTTGGAGGGATGGGAGACCCAGTACTTC. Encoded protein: CATSRDLEGWETQYF.

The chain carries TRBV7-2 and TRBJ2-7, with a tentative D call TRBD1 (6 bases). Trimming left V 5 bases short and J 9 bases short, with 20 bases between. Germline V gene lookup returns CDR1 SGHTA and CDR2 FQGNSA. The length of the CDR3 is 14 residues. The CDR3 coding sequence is TGTGCCAGCAGCCAATTCTTTGGGGGCGGCGGGCAGTACTTC. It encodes CASSQFFGGGGQYF.

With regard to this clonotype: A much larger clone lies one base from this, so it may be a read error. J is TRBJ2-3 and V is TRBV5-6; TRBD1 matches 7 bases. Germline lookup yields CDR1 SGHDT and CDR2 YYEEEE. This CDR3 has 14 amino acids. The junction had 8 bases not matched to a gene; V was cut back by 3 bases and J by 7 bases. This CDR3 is CASSSGQDWNTQYF. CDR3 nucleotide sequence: TGTGCCAGCAGCTCTGGACAGGATTGGAATACGCAGTATTTT.

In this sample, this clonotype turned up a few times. CDR3: CSAREAGYYEQYF. In nucleotides, the CDR3 is TGCAGTGCTAGAGAAGCGGGGTACTACGAGCAGTACTTC. The J gene is TRBJ2-7, the V gene TRBV20-1; 7 bases align to TRBD2. CDR1 is DFQATT and CDR2 is SNEGSKA in the germline V gene (reference sequence). With 0 bases clipped from V and 3 bases from J, the junction kept 2 bases outside the gene matches. The length of the CDR3 is 13 residues.

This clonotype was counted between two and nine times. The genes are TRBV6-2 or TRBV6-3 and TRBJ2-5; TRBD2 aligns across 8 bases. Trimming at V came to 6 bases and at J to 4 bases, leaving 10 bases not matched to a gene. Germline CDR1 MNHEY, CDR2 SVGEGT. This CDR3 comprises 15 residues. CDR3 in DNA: TGTGCCAGCAGCCCACGGACGGGAGGGGGAGAGACCCAGTACTTC. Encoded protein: CASSPRTGGGETQYF.

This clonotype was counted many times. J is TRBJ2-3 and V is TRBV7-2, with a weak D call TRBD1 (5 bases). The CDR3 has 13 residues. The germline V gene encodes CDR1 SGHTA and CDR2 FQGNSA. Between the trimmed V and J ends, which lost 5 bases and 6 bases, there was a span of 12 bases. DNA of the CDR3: TGTGCCAGCAGCCCCAGACAGTTGGATACGCAGTATTTT. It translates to CASSPRQLDTQYF.

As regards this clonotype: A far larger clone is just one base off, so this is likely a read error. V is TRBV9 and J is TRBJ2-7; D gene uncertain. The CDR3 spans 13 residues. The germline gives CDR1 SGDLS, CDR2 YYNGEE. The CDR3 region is CAGSVGTDYEQYF. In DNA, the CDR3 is TGTGCCGGCAGCGTCGGCACCGACTACGAGCAGTACTTC.

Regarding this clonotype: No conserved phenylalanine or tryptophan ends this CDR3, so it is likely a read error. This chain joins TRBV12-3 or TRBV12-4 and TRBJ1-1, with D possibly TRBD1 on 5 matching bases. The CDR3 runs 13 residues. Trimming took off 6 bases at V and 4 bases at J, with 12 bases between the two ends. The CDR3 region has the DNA TGTGCCAGCAGCTGGGGGTTCAGCACTGAAGCTTTCCTT. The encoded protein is CASSWGFSTEAFL.

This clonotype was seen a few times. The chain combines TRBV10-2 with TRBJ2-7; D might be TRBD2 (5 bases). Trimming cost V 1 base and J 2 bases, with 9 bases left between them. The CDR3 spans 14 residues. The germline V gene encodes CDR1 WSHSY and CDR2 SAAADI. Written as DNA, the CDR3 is TGCGCCAGCAGTGAGTACGGGATGGCCTACGAGCAGTACTTC. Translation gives CASSEYGMAYEQYF.

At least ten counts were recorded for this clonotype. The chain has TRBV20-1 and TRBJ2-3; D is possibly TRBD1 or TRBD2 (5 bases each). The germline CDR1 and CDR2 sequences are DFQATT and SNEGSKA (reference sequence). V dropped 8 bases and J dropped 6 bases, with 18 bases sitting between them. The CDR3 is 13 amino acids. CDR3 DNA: TGCAGTCTGGTAGGGGAGCTAGGCGATACGCAGTATTTT. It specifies CSLVGELGDTQYF.

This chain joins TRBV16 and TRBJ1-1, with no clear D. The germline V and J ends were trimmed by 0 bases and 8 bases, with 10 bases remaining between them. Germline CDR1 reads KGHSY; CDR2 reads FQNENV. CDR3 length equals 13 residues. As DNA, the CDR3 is TGTGCCAGCAGCCAATCGTTACGGGGAGAAGCTTTCTTT. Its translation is CASSQSLRGEAFF. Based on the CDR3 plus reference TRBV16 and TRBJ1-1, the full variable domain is GEEVAQTPKHLVRGEGQKAKLYCAPIKGHSYVFWYQQVLKNEFKFLISFQNENVFDETGMPKERFSAKCLPNSPCSLEIQATKLEDSAVYFCASSQSLRGEAFFGQGTRLTVV.

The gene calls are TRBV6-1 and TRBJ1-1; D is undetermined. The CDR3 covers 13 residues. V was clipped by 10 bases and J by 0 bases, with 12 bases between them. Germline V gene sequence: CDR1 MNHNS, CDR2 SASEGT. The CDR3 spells CATRTAMNTEAFF. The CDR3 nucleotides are TGTGCCACAAGGACGGCCATGAACACTGAAGCTTTCTTT.

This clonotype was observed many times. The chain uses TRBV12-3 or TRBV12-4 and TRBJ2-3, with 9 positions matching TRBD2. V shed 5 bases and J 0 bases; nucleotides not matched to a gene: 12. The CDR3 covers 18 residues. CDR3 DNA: TGTGCCAGCAGTACGCGACTAGCGGTCCAAAAAAGCACAGATACGCAGTATTTT. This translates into CASSTRLAVQKSTDTQYF.

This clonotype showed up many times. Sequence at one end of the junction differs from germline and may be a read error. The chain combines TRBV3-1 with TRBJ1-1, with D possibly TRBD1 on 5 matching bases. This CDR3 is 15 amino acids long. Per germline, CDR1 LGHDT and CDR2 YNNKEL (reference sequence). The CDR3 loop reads CASSQDLGDGTEAFF. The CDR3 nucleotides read TGTGCCAGCAGTCAAGACTTAGGGGATGGCACTGAAGCTTTCTTT. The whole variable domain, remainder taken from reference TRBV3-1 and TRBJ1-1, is DTAVSQTPKYLVTQMGNDKSIKCEQNLGHDTMYWYKQDSKKFLKIMFSYNNKELIINETVPNRFSPKSPDKAHLNLHINSLELGDSAVYFCASSQDLGDGTEAFFGQGTRLTVV.

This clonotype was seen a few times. The CDR3 sequence is CASHPGQGRTGELFF. CDR3 coding DNA: TGTGCCAGTCATCCGGGACAGGGTAGAACCGGGGAGCTGTTTTTT. The V and J genes are TRBV6-2 or TRBV6-3 and TRBJ2-2, with TRBD1 matching 9 bases. Germline V gene lookup returns CDR1 MNHEY and CDR2 SVGEGT. The CDR3 length is 15 residues. Unmatched junction bases numbered 10, after V lost 9 bases and J lost 5 bases.

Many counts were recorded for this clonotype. For the CDR3, the DNA is TGCAGCGTAGACACAGATACGCAGTATTTT. Amino acid sequence: CSVDTDTQYF. The genes are TRBV29-1 and TRBJ2-3; D is uncertain. The CDR3 sequence is 10 residues long. The V gene's germline CDR1 is SQVTM and CDR2 ANQGSEA. Trimming removed 6 bases at V and 2 bases at J, with 3 bases between.

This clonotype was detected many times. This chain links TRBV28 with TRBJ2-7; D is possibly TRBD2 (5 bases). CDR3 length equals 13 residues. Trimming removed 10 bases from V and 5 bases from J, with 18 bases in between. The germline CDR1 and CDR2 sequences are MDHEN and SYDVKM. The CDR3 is CATLSRERDEQYF. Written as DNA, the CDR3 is TGTGCCACCCTATCTAGGGAGAGGGACGAGCAGTACTTC.

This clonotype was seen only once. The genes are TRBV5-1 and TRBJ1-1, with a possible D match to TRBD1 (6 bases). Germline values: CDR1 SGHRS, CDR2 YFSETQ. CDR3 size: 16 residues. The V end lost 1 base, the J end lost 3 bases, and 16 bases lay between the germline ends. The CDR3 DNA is TGCGCCAGCAGCTTGATTGGGGGCGCGGCTGACACTGAAGCTTTCTTT. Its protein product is CASSLIGGAADTEAFF.

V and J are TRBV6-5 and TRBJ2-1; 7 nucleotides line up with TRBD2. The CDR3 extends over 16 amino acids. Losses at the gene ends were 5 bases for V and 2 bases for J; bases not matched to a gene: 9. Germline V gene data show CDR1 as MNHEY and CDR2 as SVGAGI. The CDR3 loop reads CASSPESGGAYNEQFF. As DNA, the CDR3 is TGTGCCAGCAGTCCGGAGAGTGGGGGGGCCTACAATGAGCAGTTCTTC.

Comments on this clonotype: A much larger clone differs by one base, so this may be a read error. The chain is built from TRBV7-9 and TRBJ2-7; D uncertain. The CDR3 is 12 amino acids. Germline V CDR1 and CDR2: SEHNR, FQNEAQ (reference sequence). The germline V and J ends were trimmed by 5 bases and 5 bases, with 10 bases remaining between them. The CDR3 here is CASSATNHEQYF. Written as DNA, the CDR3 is TGTGCCAGCAGCGCGACAAACCACGAGCAGTACTTC.

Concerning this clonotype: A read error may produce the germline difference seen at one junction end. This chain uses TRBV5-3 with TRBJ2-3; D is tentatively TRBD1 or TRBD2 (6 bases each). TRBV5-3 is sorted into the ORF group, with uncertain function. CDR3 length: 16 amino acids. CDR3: CASSQTRGGRLDTQYF. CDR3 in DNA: TGCGCCAGCAGCCAGACCAGGGGTGGGAGGTTGGATACGCAGTATTTT.

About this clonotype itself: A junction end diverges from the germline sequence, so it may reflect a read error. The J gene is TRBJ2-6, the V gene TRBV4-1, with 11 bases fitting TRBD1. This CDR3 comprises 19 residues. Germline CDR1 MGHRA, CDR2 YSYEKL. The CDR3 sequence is CASSQAGTGGNSGASVLTF. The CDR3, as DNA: TGCGCCAGCAGCCAAGCGGGGACAGGGGGAAACTCTGGGGCCAGCGTCCTGACTTTC.